Below are 27 T cell receptor beta chains sequenced from a single sample in a study of cytomegalovirus exposure and HLA in healthy donors. PCR was performed using 60 Vbeta and 13 Jbeta primers. Generated by immunoSEQ multiplex PCR, the TCRdb table keeps only in-frame clones and is missing some. Seen here are about 150,000 clones, around 80% observed once, and the top ten hold 1.4%. What was sequenced was PBMCs. The receptors here all came from a woman aged 30 to 39 in good health and CMV-seropositive.

This clone has only a few counts. The genes are TRBV6-1 and TRBJ2-2; 7 bases align to TRBD1. The germline gives CDR1 MNHNS, CDR2 SASEGT. The trim removed 9 bases at V and 0 bases at J, leaving 4 bases unmatched. This CDR3 has 14 residues. In DNA form, the CDR3 reads TGTGCCAGTAGGACAGGAGCGAACACCGGGGAGCTGTTTTTT. Protein: CASRTGANTGELFF.

V is TRBV11-3 and J is TRBJ2-1; 11 positions match TRBD2. In germline, CDR1 is SGHNT, CDR2 YENEEA. The CDR3 length is 20 residues. Trimming cost V 0 bases and J 0 bases; bases outside gene matches: 10. The DNA of the CDR3 is TGTGCCAGCAGCTTAGAGCTCATAGCGGGAGGGCCCCTCTCCTACAATGAGCAGTTCTTC. Protein product: CASSLELIAGGPLSYNEQFF.

This clone was detected only a few times. V usage is TRBV28 and J usage is TRBJ1-4; TRBD1 might be the D (5 bases). Per germline, CDR1 MDHEN and CDR2 SYDVKM. The CDR3 loop spans 16 amino acids. With 1 base removed from V and 4 bases from J, the gap between germline ends came to 13 bases. The CDR3 sequence is CASSLSFGGFNEKLFF. The CDR3 DNA follows: TGTGCCAGCAGTTTATCTTTCGGGGGATTTAATGAAAAACTGTTTTTT.

The rearrangement links TRBV6-5 to TRBJ2-4, with 8 nucleotides matching TRBD1. Unmatched junction bases numbered 0, after V lost 2 bases and J lost 6 bases. The CDR3 is 13 residues long. CDR1 is MNHEY, CDR2 SVGAGI, per germline. CDR3 sequence: CASSYDRGNIQYF. CDR3 nucleotides: TGTGCCAGCAGTTACGACAGGGGAAACATTCAGTACTTC.

The chain is built from TRBV5-4 and TRBJ1-5; D is unresolved. The V end lost 2 bases, the J end lost 5 bases, and 8 bases lay between the germline ends. Germline CDR1 SGHNT, CDR2 YYREEE (reference sequence). The length of the CDR3 is 13 residues. The CDR3 DNA reads TGTGCCAGCAGCTTCGGGGAAGATCAGCCCCAGCATTTT. Residues: CASSFGEDQPQHF.

This clone has only one observation. J is TRBJ2-4 and V is TRBV10-3; no firm D call. Germline V CDR1 and CDR2: ENHRY, SYGVKD. The length of the CDR3 is 13 residues. Between the trimmed V and J ends, which lost 0 bases and 8 bases, there was a span of 8 bases. Here the CDR3 reads CAISESAEDIQYF. CDR3 coding DNA: TGTGCCATCAGTGAGTCGGCCGAAGACATTCAGTACTTC.

The rearrangement uses TRBV27 and TRBJ2-7; no definite D call. The CDR3 contains 13 residues. Deletions cut 6 bases from V and 2 bases from J, with 11 bases between. Germline V gene lookup returns CDR1 MNHEY and CDR2 SMNVEV (reference sequence). CDR3 amino acids: CASSTGVTYEQYF. CDR3 nucleotide sequence: TGTGCCAGCAGCACCGGTGTTACCTACGAGCAGTACTTC.

This clone was recorded a few times. This chain connects TRBV18 to TRBJ1-2; 10 nucleotides agree with TRBD1. V was clipped by 3 bases and J by 3 bases; unmatched bases: 7. The CDR3 consists of 16 residues. The germline V gene has CDR1 KGHSH and CDR2 LQKENI. The CDR3 loop reads CASSPRQGAQDYGYTF. CDR3 DNA sequence: TGTGCCAGCTCACCCCGACAGGGGGCGCAGGACTATGGCTACACCTTC.

The table lists this clone with a few counts. J is TRBJ2-3 and V is TRBV18; TRBD2 aligns across 12 bases. Per the germline V gene, CDR1 is KGHSH and CDR2 is LQKENI. This CDR3 region has 16 residues. V dropped 3 bases and J dropped 5; count of bases not matched to a gene: 6. In DNA, the CDR3 is TGTGCCAGCTCACCTACCGGGACTAGCGGGCTAGATACGCAGTATTTT. It encodes CASSPTGTSGLDTQYF.

This clone was seen more than once but under ten times. The chain carries TRBV4-3 and TRBJ2-3; TRBD2 matches 14 bases. Losses at the gene ends were 0 bases for V and 10 bases for J; bases not matched to a gene: 3. This CDR3 is built from 15 residues. CDR1 and CDR2 from the germline V gene are LGHNA and YSLEER. The CDR3 nucleotides are TGCGCCAGCAGCCAAGAACGACTAGCGGGAGGGGCGCAGTATTTT. Amino acids: CASSQERLAGGAQYF.

The chain links TRBV9 to TRBJ2-5; D is uncertain. Trimming removed 0 bases at V and 2 bases at J, with 11 bases between. Looked up from germline, CDR1 is SGDLS and CDR2 is YYNGEE. This CDR3 spans 15 amino acids. The CDR3, as DNA: TGTGCCAGCAGCGTAGACGGAGTTACGCAAGAGACCCAGTACTTC. It encodes CASSVDGVTQETQYF. The whole variable domain, filled in from reference TRBV9 and TRBJ2-5, reads DSGVTQTPKHLITATGQRVTLRCSPRSGDLSVYWYQQSLDQGLQFLIQYYNGEERAKGNILERFSAQQFPDLHSELNLSSLELGDSALYFCASSVDGVTQETQYFGPGTRLLVL.

This clone is a singleton in its sample. The chain uses TRBV6-8 and TRBJ2-5; TRBD2 matches at 9 bases. TRBJ2-7 matches the DNA end more closely, so the J call is doubtful. Germline CDR1 and CDR2: MNHGY and SAAAGT. CDR3 length: 20 residues. The CDR3 loop reads CASSRQYWVAGAALNYEQYF. In DNA form, the CDR3 reads TGTGCCAGCAGTCGACAGTACTGGGTAGCGGGAGCGGCCCTTAACTACGAGCAGTACTTC.

The chain has TRBV13 and TRBJ2-1; possibly TRBD2 for D (5 bases). CDR1 is PRHDT, CDR2 FYEKMQ, per germline (reference sequence). V lost 0 bases, J lost 0 bases, and 12 bases lay in between. This CDR3 contains 17 residues. The CDR3 DNA follows: TGTGCCAGCAGCTTAGGCGAAGACTATAGCTCCTACAATGAGCAGTTCTTC. The encoded protein is CASSLGEDYSSYNEQFF.

This sequence joins TRBV6-5 and TRBJ1-5; no reliable D call. V was pared by 7 bases and J by 2 bases, with 15 bases between. CDR1 MNHEY and CDR2 SVGAGI come from the germline V gene. The CDR3 contains 15 residues. The CDR3 DNA sequence: TGTGCCAGCAACCTCGGACGGGGAGGCAATCAGCCCCAGCATTTT. Translating gives CASNLGRGGNQPQHF.

CDR3 sequence: CASSQIWSLNTGELFF. For the CDR3, the DNA is TGCGCCAGCAGTCAAATTTGGTCACTAAACACCGGGGAGCTGTTTTTT. The V call is TRBV23-1, the J call TRBJ2-2; D unresolved. TRBV23-1 is an open reading frame, and its role is uncertain. Trimming pared 2 bases from V and 2 bases from J, leaving 12 bases between. This CDR3 spans 16 amino acids.

This clone occurred a few times. CDR3 amino acids: CASSSLGAEAFF. The CDR3 DNA reads as TGTGCCAGCAGCTCCCTCGGGGCTGAAGCTTTCTTT. The chain links TRBV5-4 to TRBJ1-1; D not resolved. Germline V lookup: CDR1 SGHNT, CDR2 YYREEE (reference sequence). V was shortened by 3 bases and J by 6 bases, with 9 bases between the two germline ends. The CDR3 contains 12 residues.

The gene calls are TRBV7-2 and TRBJ2-7; no firm D call. The germline CDR1 and CDR2 sequences are SGHTA and FQGNSA. This CDR3 comprises 14 residues. V lost 1 base, J lost 0 bases, and 7 bases lay in between. CDR3 protein: CASSLDRGSYEQYF. The CDR3 bases are TGTGCCAGCAGCTTAGACCGAGGCTCCTACGAGCAGTACTTC.

The V call is TRBV4-3, the J call TRBJ2-3; a possible D gene is TRBD1 (6 bases). From germline, CDR1 is LGHNA and CDR2 YSLEER. Deletions cut 4 bases from V and 4 bases from J, with 15 bases between. The CDR3 is made up of 15 amino acids. This chain's CDR3 is CASSLNLQGSDTQYF. In DNA form, the CDR3 reads TGCGCCAGCAGCCTAAACCTCCAGGGGTCAGATACGCAGTATTTT.

DNA of the CDR3: TGTGCCATCAGCCCCGGGACTAGCGGGAGAGGGGGGGAGACCCAGTACTTC. Amino acid sequence: CAISPGTSGRGGETQYF. The chain uses TRBV10-3 and TRBJ2-5, with TRBD2 matching 14 bases. From germline, CDR1 is ENHRY and CDR2 SYGVKD. The CDR3 is made up of 17 amino acids. V trimming: 6 bases; J trimming: 5 bases; junction bases outside the gene matches: 11.

This chain links TRBV30 with TRBJ2-1; 14 bases align to TRBD2. After removal of 5 bases from V and 9 bases from J, the junction contained 6 bases not matched to a gene. CDR1 and CDR2 (germline): GTSNPN, SVGIG (reference sequence). The CDR3 is made up of 14 amino acids. CDR3 loop: CAWGGLAGVIEQFF. DNA of the CDR3: TGTGCCTGGGGGGGACTAGCGGGAGTAATTGAGCAGTTCTTC.

The chain recombines TRBV29-1 with TRBJ1-2, with 9 bases that match TRBD1. There are 16 residues in the CDR3. The V gene's germline CDR1 is SQVTM and CDR2 ANQGSEA. The V gene end was trimmed by 0 bases and the J gene end by 4 bases; junction bases not matched to a gene: 9. CDR3 bases: TGCAGCGTTGAAGATCGAACAGGGGGCGGAAGCTATGGCTACACCTTC. It is translated as CSVEDRTGGGSYGYTF.

The rearrangement uses TRBV6-5 and TRBJ1-5; 8 positions agree with TRBD1. CDR3 length equals 15 residues. The ends lost 2 bases at V and 6 bases at J; junction bases unmatched: 6. Germline CDR1 MNHEY, CDR2 SVGAGI. The chain's CDR3 is CASSYRSGGGQPQHF. Written as DNA, the CDR3 is TGTGCCAGCAGTTACCGGTCAGGGGGCGGTCAGCCCCAGCATTTT.

This sequence joins TRBV14 and TRBJ2-7; 15 bases are shared with TRBD2. This CDR3 spans 21 amino acids. Germline trimming cut 0 bases from V and 7 bases from J; bases unmatched to any gene: 19. Per the germline V gene, CDR1 is SGHDN and CDR2 is FVKESK. The CDR3 sequence is CASSQDQEWTSGRALSREQYF. The DNA for the CDR3 is TGTGCCAGCAGCCAAGATCAGGAATGGACTAGCGGGAGGGCTCTATCGCGAGAGCAGTACTTC.

The chain is built from TRBV28 and TRBJ2-7; D gene unclear. This CDR3 contains 14 residues. Germline-derived CDR1 and CDR2 are MDHEN and SYDVKM. Between the trimmed V and J ends, which lost 5 bases and 0 bases, there was a span of 11 bases. The CDR3: CASSPLRSSYEQYF. The CDR3 nucleotides read TGTGCCAGCAGTCCACTGAGGAGCTCCTACGAGCAGTACTTC.

V gene TRBV5-6 combines with J gene TRBJ2-5; no definite D call. Trimming took 0 bases from V and 5 from J, leaving 8 bases between them. The CDR3 runs to 13 residues. The V gene's germline CDR1 is SGHDT and CDR2 YYEEEE. DNA for the CDR3: TGTGCCAGCAGCTTGGACTCGAGGGAGACCCAGTACTTC. This gives the protein CASSLDSRETQYF.

This clone was found a few times. The chain links TRBV6-1 to TRBJ2-7; D might be TRBD1 (6 bases). V lost 7 bases, J lost 6 bases, and 10 bases lay in between. The CDR3 consists of 11 residues. CDR1 is MNHNS and CDR2 is SASEGT in the germline V gene. The CDR3 DNA is TGTGCCAGCAAGGACAGATTCGAGCAGTACTTC. Protein product: CASKDRFEQYF.

J is TRBJ2-7 and V is TRBV6-5; the match to TRBD2 covers 8 bases. The germline CDR1 and CDR2 sequences are MNHEY and SVGAGI. Unmatched junction bases numbered 12, after V lost 2 bases and J lost 6 bases. The CDR3 is 16 residues long. The CDR3 loop is CASSYMLAGEGGEQYF. DNA for the CDR3: TGTGCCAGCAGTTACATGCTAGCGGGTGAAGGGGGCGAGCAGTACTTC.